A single sample gave rise to the 29 T cell receptor beta chains below, sequenced in a study of lymphopenia after photon versus proton radiotherapy. Using immunoSEQ multiplex PCR, the repertoire was profiled, and TCRdb retains in-frame clones only, with some absent. This sample yields under 20,000 clones, of which 80% to 95% are seen a single time; roughly 1.8% belongs to the top ten. This sample comprised peripheral blood, obtained from a patient treated with photon-based radiotherapy. The receptors stem from a woman aged 40 to 50 with cholangiocarcinoma.

V is TRBV11-2 and J is TRBJ1-2, with D unclear. In germline, CDR1 is SGHAT, CDR2 FQNNGV. V was clipped by 3 bases and J by 8 bases, with 10 bases between them. The CDR3 contains 12 residues. As DNA, the CDR3 is TGTGCCAGCAGCTTCGGGGTATTAGGCTACACCTTC. Protein: CASSFGVLGYTF. Based on the CDR3 plus reference TRBV11-2 and TRBJ1-2, the full variable domain is EAGVAQSPRYKIIEKRQSVAFWCNPISGHATLYWYQQILGQGPKLLIQFQNNGVVDDSQLPKDRFSAERLKGVDSTLKIQPAKLEDSAVYLCASSFGVLGYTFGSGTRLTVV.

The chain carries TRBV6-1 and TRBJ1-1; D is unresolved. The germline V gene encodes CDR1 MNHNS and CDR2 SASEGT. V lost 8 bases and J lost 2, with 12 bases in between. This CDR3 spans 13 amino acids. The CDR3 reads CASRLDTNTEAFF. CDR3 nucleotides: TGTGCCAGCCGATTAGACACAAACACTGAAGCTTTCTTT.

The chain uses TRBV6-5 and TRBJ1-1; no definite D call. CDR3 size: 14 residues. Germline V gives CDR1 MNHEY, CDR2 SVGAGI. V dropped 5 bases and J dropped 1 base, with 11 bases sitting between them. The CDR3: CASSPDPGNTEAFF. The CDR3 nucleotides read TGTGCCAGCAGTCCTGATCCAGGGAACACTGAAGCTTTCTTT.

The rearrangement uses TRBV6-6 and TRBJ1-2, with 8 positions matching TRBD1. The CDR3 totals 15 residues. Germline V lookup: CDR1 MNHNY, CDR2 SVGAGI (reference sequence). V trimming: 7 bases; J trimming: 5 bases; junction bases outside the gene matches: 12. CDR3 sequence reads: CASTGRTTGAYGYTF. CDR3 sequence (DNA): TGTGCCAGCACAGGTCGGACGACAGGGGCGTATGGCTACACCTTC.

This clone has just one count. The chain combines TRBV11-2 with TRBJ2-2; 8 nucleotides agree with TRBD1. J gave up 2 bases and V 5 bases, and 10 bases lay outside the gene matches. CDR1 and CDR2 from the germline V gene are SGHAT and FQNNGV. The length of the CDR3 is 17 residues. The DNA of the CDR3 is TGTGCCAGCAGCGTTTTCCCGGGACAGGTTAACACCGGGGAGCTGTTTTTT. Amino acids: CASSVFPGQVNTGELFF.

The chain joins TRBV5-4 to TRBJ2-7, with D unresolved. V was pared by 2 bases and J by 3 bases, with 6 bases between. Germline V CDR1 and CDR2: SGHNT, YYREEE (reference sequence). This CDR3 spans 12 amino acids. The CDR3 DNA is TGTGCCAGCAGCTTATCTGGCTACGAGCAGTACTTC. Its protein product is CASSLSGYEQYF.

The CDR3 spells CASSVRASGVTNTGELFF. The CDR3 nucleotides are TGTGCCAGCAGCGTGCGGGCTAGCGGGGTTACGAACACCGGGGAGCTGTTTTTT. The chain joins TRBV9 to TRBJ2-2; 9 nucleotides agree with TRBD2. Germline-derived CDR1 and CDR2 are SGDLS and YYNGEE. This CDR3 spans 18 amino acids. V was clipped by 2 bases and J by 0 bases; unmatched bases: 8. Drawing the rest from reference TRBV9 and TRBJ2-2, the complete variable domain is DSGVTQTPKHLITATGQRVTLRCSPRSGDLSVYWYQQSLDQGLQFLIQYYNGEERAKGNILERFSAQQFPDLHSELNLSSLELGDSALYFCASSVRASGVTNTGELFFGEGSRLTVL.

The V gene is TRBV27, the J gene TRBJ2-3; 13 nucleotides agree with TRBD2. This CDR3 is 17 amino acids long. From germline, CDR1 is MNHEY and CDR2 SMNVEV (reference sequence). Germline trimming cut 6 bases from V and 3 bases from J; bases unmatched to any gene: 9. CDR3 coding DNA: TGTGCCAGCAGCGGCACTAGCGGGAGGGCCGGGACAGATACGCAGTATTTT. It encodes CASSGTSGRAGTDTQYF.

The gene calls are TRBV27 and TRBJ2-1; 11 bases are shared with TRBD2. Germline V gives CDR1 MNHEY, CDR2 SMNVEV (reference sequence). The V segment lost 4 bases and the J segment 7 bases; nucleotides outside the gene matches: 12. The length of the CDR3 is 17 residues. The CDR3 loop is CASSSPSTSGRRNEQFF. In nucleotides, the CDR3 is TGTGCCAGCAGTTCTCCTTCAACTAGCGGGAGAAGAAATGAGCAGTTCTTC.

The chain employs TRBV5-1 and TRBJ1-2, with 9 positions matching TRBD1. The CDR3 has 17 residues. V gave up 2 bases and J gave up 1 base; unmatched junction bases: 9. Germline CDR1 is SGHRS and CDR2 is YFSETQ. The CDR3, as DNA: TGCGCCAGCAGCTTCTGGGGACAGGGTACGAATAACTATGGCTACACCTTC. Protein sequence: CASSFWGQGTNNYGYTF.

This chain joins TRBV28 and TRBJ2-7; perhaps D is TRBD1 or TRBD2 (5 bases each). This CDR3 comprises 14 residues. V gave up 5 bases and J gave up 1 base, with 12 bases separating them. Germline V CDR1 and CDR2: MDHEN, SYDVKM. This CDR3 reads CASSGGYKSYEQYF. The DNA for the CDR3 is TGTGCCAGCAGTGGGGGTTACAAATCCTACGAGCAGTACTTC.

The chain links TRBV27 to TRBJ1-1; 7 nucleotides line up with TRBD1. V lost 5 bases, J lost 2 bases, and 5 bases stayed unmatched. The CDR3 has 14 residues. Germline-derived CDR1 and CDR2 are MNHEY and SMNVEV (reference sequence). CDR3: CASSQRTGNTEAFF. The CDR3 DNA reads TGTGCCAGCAGTCAACGGACAGGTAACACTGAAGCTTTCTTT.

This clone was seen more than once but under ten times. J is TRBJ1-6 and V is TRBV28; possibly TRBD1 for D (5 bases). This CDR3 has 14 amino acids. Germline assignment: CDR1 MDHEN and CDR2 SYDVKM. With 6 bases removed from V and 11 bases from J, the gap between germline ends came to 17 bases. The chain's CDR3 is CASSLGSSGAPLHF. CDR3 DNA sequence: TGTGCCAGCAGCCTCGGATCCTCGGGGGCACCCCTCCACTTT.

This clone was seen only once. The chain uses TRBV10-2 and TRBJ1-2; no clear D gene. Trimming took off 2 bases at V and 4 bases at J, with 11 bases between the two ends. In germline, CDR1 is WSHSY, CDR2 SAAADI. This CDR3 is built from 14 residues. The CDR3: CASSEGRNLYGYTF. For the CDR3, the DNA is TGCGCCAGCAGTGAGGGCAGAAACCTCTATGGCTACACCTTC.

The chain is built from TRBV9 and TRBJ2-7; maybe TRBD1 (6 bases). From germline, CDR1 is SGDLS and CDR2 YYNGEE. This CDR3 contains 14 residues. The V end was cut by 0 bases, the J end by 2 bases, with 9 bases between. The CDR3 reads CASSVGGPAYEQYF. CDR3 coding DNA: TGTGCCAGCAGCGTAGGGGGGCCCGCCTACGAGCAGTACTTC.

This chain joins TRBV28 and TRBJ2-3, with 13 bases identical to TRBD2. Losses at the gene ends were 5 bases for V and 3 bases for J; bases not matched to a gene: 17. This CDR3 spans 20 amino acids. CDR1 is MDHEN, CDR2 SYDVKM, per germline. CDR3 amino acids: CASSPQRTSGSGELTDTQYF. CDR3 coding DNA: TGTGCCAGCAGTCCCCAAAGGACTAGCGGGAGCGGGGAGTTAACAGATACGCAGTATTTT.

This chain joins TRBV11-2 and TRBJ2-1; the match to TRBD2 covers 9 bases. CDR3 size: 14 residues. Germline CDR1 is SGHAT and CDR2 is FQNNGV. J gave up 8 bases and V 3 bases, and 5 bases lay outside the gene matches. The CDR3 nucleotides read TGTGCCAGCAGCTTGTTGCGGGGGGGCGATGAGCAGTTCTTC. Translation gives CASSLLRGGDEQFF.

The chain recombines TRBV5-1 with TRBJ2-3, with D unresolved. CDR3 length equals 13 residues. V was cut by 4 bases and J by 6 bases, with 12 bases left in between. Germline V gene lookup returns CDR1 SGHRS and CDR2 YFSETQ. This CDR3 is CASSLGQPDTQYF. The CDR3 DNA follows: TGCGCCAGCAGCCTCGGGCAGCCCGATACGCAGTATTTT. The full variable domain, with the rest looked up from reference TRBV5-1 and TRBJ2-3, is KAGVTQTPRYLIKTRGQQVTLSCSPISGHRSVSWYQQTPGQGLQFLFEYFSETQRNKGNFPGRFSGRQFSNSRSEMNVSTLELGDSALYLCASSLGQPDTQYFGPGTRLTVL.

This clone was picked up one time. This rearrangement joins TRBV7-2 to TRBJ2-3; 14 bases are shared with TRBD2. The length of the CDR3 is 17 residues. Trimming removed 5 bases from V and 2 bases from J; junction bases left unmatched: 6. Germline values: CDR1 SGHTA, CDR2 FQGNSA. The CDR3 protein is CASSPGTSGSNTDTQYF. The DNA for the CDR3 is TGTGCCAGCAGCCCCGGGACTAGCGGGAGCAACACAGATACGCAGTATTTT.

This chain uses TRBV10-3 with TRBJ2-3, with D hard to call. Germline CDR1 is ENHRY and CDR2 is SYGVKD. Trimming shortened V by 8 bases and J by 0 bases, and 6 bases separated the two germline ends. This CDR3 has 12 residues. The CDR3 sequence: CAIAPSTDTQYF. As DNA, the CDR3 is TGTGCCATCGCACCTAGCACAGATACGCAGTATTTT.

The chain recombines TRBV4-3 with TRBJ1-2, with unresolved D. The CDR3 is 13 residues long. The germline V and J ends were trimmed by 4 bases and 0 bases, with 6 bases remaining between them. The V gene's germline CDR1 is LGHNA and CDR2 YSLEER. In DNA form, the CDR3 reads TGCGCCAGCAGCCCTAATGCTAACTATGGCTACACCTTC. Protein: CASSPNANYGYTF.

This clone occurred once. This chain joins TRBV6-1 and TRBJ2-7; 9 positions agree with TRBD1. The CDR3 length is 13 residues. Germline CDR1 reads MNHNS; CDR2 reads SASEGT. V lost 6 bases to trimming and J lost 3 bases; unmatched junction nucleotides: 3. The CDR3 bases are TGTGCCAGCAGCTCGGGACAGGGCTACGAGCAGTACTTC. It is translated as CASSSGQGYEQYF.

This clone has only one observation. The chain combines TRBV29-1 with TRBJ2-2; D gene unclear. The V gene's germline CDR1 is SQVTM and CDR2 ANQGSEA. There are 13 residues in the CDR3. V was shortened by 4 bases and J by 0 bases, with 6 bases between the two germline ends. CDR3 coding DNA: TGCAGCGTTGGGTTTTCGAACACCGGGGAGCTGTTTTTT. Its protein is CSVGFSNTGELFF.

V gene TRBV19 combines with J gene TRBJ2-3; 10 positions agree with TRBD2. Germline trimming cut 2 bases from V and 9 bases from J; bases unmatched to any gene: 8. Germline V gene data show CDR1 as LNHDA and CDR2 as SQIVND (reference sequence). This CDR3 contains 15 residues. CDR3 amino acids: CASSISSGGLGTQYF. The CDR3 DNA sequence: TGTGCCAGTAGTATATCTAGCGGGGGCTTGGGAACGCAGTATTTT.

The chain recombines TRBV7-2 with TRBJ2-5; D perhaps matches TRBD2 (6 bases). The CDR3 consists of 12 residues. The V end lost 4 bases, the J end lost 5 bases, and 8 bases lay between the germline ends. In germline, CDR1 is SGHTA, CDR2 FQGNSA. The CDR3 loop reads CASSSRGETQYF. For the CDR3, the DNA is TGTGCCAGCAGCTCACGGGGGGAGACCCAGTACTTC.

In this sample, this clone turned up a few times. V is TRBV27 and J is TRBJ1-6; unclear D gene. The germline V gene has CDR1 MNHEY and CDR2 SMNVEV (reference sequence). CDR3 size: 14 residues. V was clipped by 6 bases and J by 0 bases, with 6 bases between them. Here the CDR3 reads CASRGSSYNSPLHF. The CDR3 region has the DNA TGTGCCAGCAGGGGAAGCTCCTATAATTCACCCCTCCACTTT.

V is TRBV9 and J is TRBJ2-7, with 10 bases matching TRBD2. This CDR3 has 16 amino acids. Trimming cost V 3 bases and J 7 bases; bases outside gene matches: 13. The germline V gene has CDR1 SGDLS and CDR2 YYNGEE. The CDR3 DNA reads as TGTGCCAGCAGCGGAGCCAGGTCTAGCGGGGGTGGTGAGCAGTACTTC. Protein product: CASSGARSSGGGEQYF.

This chain connects TRBV7-9 to TRBJ1-1; 7 bases are shared with TRBD1. The trim removed 7 bases at V and 0 bases at J, leaving 11 bases unmatched. The CDR3 runs to 16 residues. Germline V CDR1 and CDR2: SEHNR, FQNEAQ (reference sequence). This CDR3 is CASTAGRGLMNTEAFF. The CDR3 DNA is TGTGCCAGCACCGCAGGGAGGGGGCTCATGAACACTGAAGCTTTCTTT.

This clone was seen only a few times. The chain uses TRBV9 and TRBJ1-2; tentatively, D is TRBD1 (5 bases). Germline V gene data show CDR1 as SGDLS and CDR2 as YYNGEE. This CDR3 contains 16 residues. V gave up 3 bases and J gave up 8 bases, with 23 bases separating them. CDR3 nucleotides: TGTGCCAGCAGCGGCCAACGGGACGGCGGGCTTTGGGGCTACACCTTC. It translates to CASSGQRDGGLWGYTF. Combining the CDR3 with reference TRBV9 and TRBJ1-2 gives the whole variable domain DSGVTQTPKHLITATGQRVTLRCSPRSGDLSVYWYQQSLDQGLQFLIQYYNGEERAKGNILERFSAQQFPDLHSELNLSSLELGDSALYFCASSGQRDGGLWGYTFGSGTRLTVV.